Only a few counts were recorded for the clone carrying this T cell receptor beta chain. The data derive from a study of response to subunit inactivated influenza vaccine. V shed 6 bases, J shed 6 bases, and the junction held 6 bases outside the gene matches. Germline-derived CDR1 and CDR2 are MNHEY and SMNVEV (reference sequence). This CDR3 spans 13 amino acids. MiXCR, run by TCRdb on the RT-PCR reads, gives a single entry per CDR3 protein. The data hold hundreds of thousands of distinct CDR3 sequences, with around 10% observed a single time. The same sample was also studied in work on T cells expressing NK-cell markers. This second study says: Production of TCR beta cDNA relied on 5'RACE template switching with UMIs. Eight donors were sequenced, of whom seven were HCMV-seropositive, while the remaining one was HCMV-seronegative. An anti-gamma-delta TCR antibody confined sorting to alpha-beta TCR T cells across several of the experiments. In about six donors, dominant CD3+CD56+NKG2C+ clonotypes ranked among the top 10 CD8+ clonotypes.

The chain is built from TRBV27 and TRBJ1-1; 8 bases match TRBD1. The TCR was taken from a man in his fifties or sixties who received an inactivated influenza vaccine. Sequences were derived from PBMCs from blood, sampled on the day of vaccination. CDR3 nucleotide sequence: TGTGCCAGCAGAAAGGACAGGGTTGCTGAAGCTTTCTTT. Its translation is CASRKDRVAEAFF.